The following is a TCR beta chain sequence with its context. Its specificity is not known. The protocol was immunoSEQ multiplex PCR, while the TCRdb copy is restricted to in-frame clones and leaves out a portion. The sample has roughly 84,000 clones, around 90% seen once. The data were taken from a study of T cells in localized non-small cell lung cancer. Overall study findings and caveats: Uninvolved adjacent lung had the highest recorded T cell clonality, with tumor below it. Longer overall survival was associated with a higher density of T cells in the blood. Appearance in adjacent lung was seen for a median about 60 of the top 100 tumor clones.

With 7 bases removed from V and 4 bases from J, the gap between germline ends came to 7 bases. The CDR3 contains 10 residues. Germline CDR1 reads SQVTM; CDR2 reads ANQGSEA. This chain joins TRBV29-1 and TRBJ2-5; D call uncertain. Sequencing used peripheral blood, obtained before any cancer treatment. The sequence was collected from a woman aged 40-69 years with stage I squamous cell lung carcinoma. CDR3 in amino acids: CSAERETQYF. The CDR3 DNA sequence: TGCAGCGCCGAAAGAGAGACCCAGTACTTC.